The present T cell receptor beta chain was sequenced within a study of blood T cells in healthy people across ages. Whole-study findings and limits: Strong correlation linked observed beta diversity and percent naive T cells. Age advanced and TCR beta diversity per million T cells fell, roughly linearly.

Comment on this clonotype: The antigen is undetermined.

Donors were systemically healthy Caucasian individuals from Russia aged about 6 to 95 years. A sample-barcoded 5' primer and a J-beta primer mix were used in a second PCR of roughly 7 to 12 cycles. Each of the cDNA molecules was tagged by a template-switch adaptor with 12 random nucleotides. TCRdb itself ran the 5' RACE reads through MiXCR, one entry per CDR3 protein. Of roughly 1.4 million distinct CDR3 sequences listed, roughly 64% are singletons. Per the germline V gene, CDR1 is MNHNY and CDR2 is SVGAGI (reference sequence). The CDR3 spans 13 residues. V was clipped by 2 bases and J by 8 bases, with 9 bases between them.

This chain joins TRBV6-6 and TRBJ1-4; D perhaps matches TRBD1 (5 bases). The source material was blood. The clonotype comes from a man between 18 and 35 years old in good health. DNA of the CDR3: TGTGCCAGCAGTTACCGGGGCCGGGAAAAACTGTTTTTT. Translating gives CASSYRGREKLFF.